The 13 T cell receptor beta chains presented below share a single source sample, sequenced in a study of T cells in Graves' hyperthyroidism and ophthalmopathy. The TCR beta CDR3 regions underwent amplification using RNA transcripts as the source. A set of HTBI primers served as the primers for a first-round RT-PCR of the TCR CDR3. TCRdb re-analysed the multiplex PCR reads in MiXCR, keeping a single row per CDR3 protein. The top ten clones hold about 4.9% of a sample with a few hundred thousand distinct CDR3 sequences, approximately 14% of them seen once. Input material: blood. The source is a woman under 30 with Graves' hyperthyroidism.

In regard to this clonotype: A much larger clone lies a single base off, so this may be a read error. This sequence joins TRBV3-1 and TRBJ2-1, with 8 bases fitting TRBD2. Germline V gene data show CDR1 as LGHDT and CDR2 as YNNKEL (reference sequence). This CDR3 has 19 amino acids. Unmatched junction bases numbered 20, after V lost 2 bases and J lost 8 bases. The CDR3 here is CASSQPLVAGGGLSHEQFF. Written as DNA, the CDR3 is TGTGCCAGCAGCCAACCCCTGGTTGCGGGGGGAGGGCTTTCCCATGAGCAGTTCTTC.

In its sample, this clonotype was seen many times. This sequence joins TRBV5-1 and TRBJ2-1; 12 bases are shared with TRBD2. The CDR3 sequence is 17 residues long. The V gene end was trimmed by 4 bases and the J gene end by 2 bases; junction bases not matched to a gene: 7. Germline CDR1 and CDR2: SGHRS and YFSETQ. The DNA of the CDR3 is TGCGCCAGCAGCGTCCTAGCGGGAGGGCTCACCTACAATGAGCAGTTCTTC. Amino acids: CASSVLAGGLTYNEQFF.

The chain is built from TRBV2 and TRBJ1-3; a possible D gene is TRBD1 (6 bases). CDR3 size: 14 residues. The germline V gene encodes CDR1 SNHLY and CDR2 FYNNEI. Trimming pared 4 bases from V and 4 bases from J, leaving 11 bases between. The CDR3 loop is CASSVAGAGNTIYF. CDR3 nucleotide sequence: TGTGCCAGCAGTGTAGCAGGGGCAGGAAACACCATATATTTT.

This clonotype was counted ten times or more. CDR3 sequence (DNA): TGTGCCAGCAGCTTAGATGGGACGCAGTGGTACAATGAGCAGTTCTTC. Its translation: CASSLDGTQWYNEQFF. V gene TRBV11-3 combines with J gene TRBJ2-1, with D possibly being TRBD1 or TRBD2 (5 bases each). The V gene's germline CDR1 is SGHNT and CDR2 YENEEA. The CDR3 sequence is 16 residues long. The V end was cut by 0 bases, the J end by 4 bases, with 13 bases between.

This clonotype showed up just a few times. V is TRBV5-6 and J is TRBJ1-4; TRBD1 might be the D (5 bases). The CDR3 has 16 residues. Germline CDR1 SGHDT, CDR2 YYEEEE. V shed 4 bases and J shed 0 bases, with 13 bases lying between them. DNA for the CDR3: TGTGCCAGCAGCGTCGGGACGGTTGCAACTAATGAAAAACTGTTTTTT. Amino acid sequence: CASSVGTVATNEKLFF.

For this clonotype: At one end the junction does not follow the germline gene, possibly because of a read error. The chain combines TRBV7-2 with TRBJ2-4; D remains ambiguous. Germline CDR1 SGHTA, CDR2 FQGNSA. This CDR3 is 13 amino acids long. The CDR3 sequence is CASSPAPKNIQYF. Here the CDR3 DNA reads TGCGCCAGCAGCCCCGCCCCAAAAAACATTCAGTACTTC.

This chain uses TRBV19 with TRBJ2-2, with D tentatively TRBD1 (6 bases). V was shortened by 4 bases and J by 6 bases, with 15 bases between the two germline ends. The CDR3 length is 15 residues. Germline loops: CDR1 LNHDA, CDR2 SQIVND (reference sequence). CDR3 amino acids: CASSTTGQVAGELFF. The CDR3 region has the DNA TGTGCCAGTAGTACTACAGGGCAGGTCGCCGGGGAGCTGTTTTTT.

Many counts were recorded for this clonotype. This CDR3 is CAAMAGITYEQYF. As DNA, the CDR3 is TGTGCCGCCATGGCGGGGATCACCTACGAGCAGTACTTC. V usage is TRBV28 and J usage is TRBJ2-7, with D possibly being TRBD2 (6 bases). The CDR3 has 13 residues. V lost 11 bases and J 2 bases, leaving 16 bases between the germline ends. From germline, CDR1 is MDHEN and CDR2 SYDVKM.

This clonotype has more than one count but fewer than ten. One junction end disagrees with the germline gene, perhaps due to a read error. J is TRBJ1-3 and V is TRBV7-9; D ambiguous. CDR3 length: 11 residues. The germline V gene encodes CDR1 SEHNR and CDR2 FQNEAQ (reference sequence). CDR3 nucleotide sequence: TGTGCCAGCAGCTTAGCGGAGACCCACCATTTT. It encodes CASSLAETHHF.

A remark on this clonotype: A much more abundant neighbour one base away suggests this may be a read error. V and J are TRBV6-1 and TRBJ2-7, with D perhaps matching TRBD2 (6 bases). Judging by the DNA end, TRBJ2-1 fits better; the J call may be wrong. The germline gives CDR1 MNHNS, CDR2 SASEGT. The CDR3 extends over 15 amino acids. CDR3 DNA: TGTGCCAGCAGGGCATCGATCGGGAGCGTCTACGAGCAGTTCTTC. It codes for CASRASIGSVYEQFF.

This clonotype showed up many times. This chain uses TRBV6-1 with TRBJ1-2; a possible D gene is TRBD1 (5 bases). The length of the CDR3 is 14 residues. Germline assignment: CDR1 MNHNS and CDR2 SASEGT. V lost 2 bases and J 2 bases, leaving 9 bases between the germline ends. This CDR3 reads CASSERDQNYGYTF. The CDR3 DNA reads TGTGCCAGCAGTGAAAGGGACCAGAACTATGGCTACACCTTC.

This clonotype was found a few times. The chain links TRBV28 to TRBJ1-5, with TRBD1 as a possible D gene (5 bases). Looked up from germline, CDR1 is MDHEN and CDR2 is SYDVKM. This CDR3 comprises 15 residues. V gave up 6 bases and J gave up 1 base, with 13 bases separating them. Here the CDR3 DNA reads TGTGCCAGCAGGCGTCCGGGGGGAAGCAATCAGCCCCAGCATTTT. This codes for CASRRPGGSNQPQHF.

This clonotype has a count of ten or more. The J gene is TRBJ2-7, the V gene TRBV12-3 or TRBV12-4, with 12 bases matching TRBD2. J lost 4 bases, V lost 4 bases, and 5 bases had no gene match. The CDR3 length is 15 residues. The CDR3 DNA is TGTGCCAGCAGTTCCCAGGGACTAGCGGGTTACGAGCAGTACTTC. Residues: CASSSQGLAGYEQYF.